The T cell receptor beta chain described here comes from a study of T cells in Graves' hyperthyroidism and ophthalmopathy. A few counts support this clonotype. Its cognate antigen is unknown. This CDR3 contains 15 residues. V shed 8 bases, J shed 0 bases, and the junction held 4 bases outside the gene matches. CDR1 and CDR2 from the germline V gene are MNHEY and SMNVEV (reference sequence). Regions amplified from RNA transcripts were the TCR beta CDR3 regions. Carried out on the TCR CDR3, a first-round RT-PCR used the HTBI primer set. TCRdb passed the multiplex PCR reads through MiXCR, listing each CDR3 protein once. The repertoire holds 370,000 or so distinct CDR3 sequences, with around a quarter as singletons. Stable disease denoted Graves' hyperthyroidism without ophthalmopathy progression within 18 months. Hyperthyroidism, newly diagnosed and lasting under 2 months, affected patients aged 18 to 65.

Study-wide findings and caveats: Also found in blood were most expanded thyroid clonotypes above 0.001.

The sequenced sample was blood. The chain is built from TRBV27 and TRBJ2-2, with 9 nucleotides matching TRBD2. The TCR sequence derives from a man in his fifties with Graves' hyperthyroidism. The CDR3 loop reads CASLTSGPNTGELFF. DNA of the CDR3: TGTGCCAGCCTTACTAGCGGGCCGAACACCGGGGAGCTGTTTTTT.